This T cell receptor beta chain derives from a study of blood T cell repertoires in COVID-19. The CDR3 totals 12 residues. Trimming stripped 1 base from V and 8 bases from J, with 6 bases between. The germline CDR1 and CDR2 sequences are MDHEN and SYDVKM. Before being deemed recovered, Cohort 3 donors had two negative PCRs, clearance, or symptom resolution. The method was immunoSEQ multiplex PCR; TCRdb's version includes in-frame clones alone and lacks a portion of them. Among about 230,000 clones listed, 87% were seen once. The sample holds a few counts of this clone. The TCR was taken from a man aged 30-40 years who had recovered from COVID-19. Sequenced: PBMCs or T cells enriched from blood (not recorded which). The J gene is TRBJ1-3, the V gene TRBV28; D call uncertain. As DNA, the CDR3 is TGTGCCAGCAGTTTATTAGGAGACACCATATATTTT. This gives the protein CASSLLGDTIYF. Complete variable domain (other parts from reference TRBV28 and TRBJ1-3): DVKVTQSSRYLVKRTGEKVFLECVQDMDHENMFWYRQDPGLGLRLIYFSYDVKMKEKGDIPEGYSVSREKKERFSLILESASTNQTSMYLCASSLLGDTIYFGEGSWLTVV.